This TCR beta chain was obtained from a study of T cells in Graves' hyperthyroidism and ophthalmopathy. CDR1 SGHRS and CDR2 YFSETQ come from the germline V gene. This CDR3 has 15 amino acids. V dropped 5 bases and J dropped 6 bases, with 19 bases sitting between them. TCR beta CDR3 sequences were amplified from RNA transcripts. With the HTBI primer set, the TCR CDR3 went through a first round of RT-PCR. TCRdb redid the calling of the multiplex PCR reads with MiXCR, one entry per CDR3 protein. The sample yields some 270,000 distinct CDR3 sequences, roughly 13% seen once. This clonotype was observed at least ten times.

This clonotype originated in a woman aged 40 to 49 with Graves' hyperthyroidism. The sample taken for sequencing was blood. J is TRBJ2-3 and V is TRBV5-1; tentative D call: TRBD2 (5 bases). CDR3 in amino acids: CASRTYLALGDTQYF. CDR3 nucleotides: TGCGCCAGCAGGACCTATCTAGCTCTGGGGGATACGCAGTATTTT.